The clone carrying this TCR beta chain was counted ten times or more. Its antigen is unknown. The data belong to a study of T cells after yellow fever vaccination. Overall study context: Researchers used SMART-Seq v4 Ultra Low Input to prepare fractions that had low cell numbers. Findings of the study overall: The secondary response was weaker, and its peak arrived faster, on day 5 versus 15. Sorted repertoires could include abundant contaminating clonotypes from bulk cells.

From germline, CDR1 is LNHDA and CDR2 SQIVND (reference sequence). The CDR3 has 13 residues. The V segment lost 6 bases and the J segment 6 bases; nucleotides outside the gene matches: 5. TCRdb reprocessed the 5' RACE reads with MiXCR, giving one entry per CDR3 protein. There are some 160,000 distinct CDR3 sequences in the sample; 6.5% to 8.5% occur only once, and 2.5% lies in the top ten. The material sequenced was CD4+ T cells sorted from PBMCs, taken 5 to 6 days after the first yellow fever vaccination. V gene TRBV19 combines with J gene TRBJ1-5, with TRBD1 matching over 7 bases. The TCR sequence derives from a man between 18 and 35 years old who received the YFV17D yellow fever vaccine. For the CDR3, the DNA is TGTGCCAGTAGCACAGGGGACGGTCAGCCCCAGCATTTT. Amino acids: CASSTGDGQPQHF.